Sequencing of this T cell receptor (beta chain) was carried out in a study of response to subunit inactivated influenza vaccine. Overall study results and limits: The authors suggested that few new T cells are recruited per seasonal influenza vaccination.

MiXCR, applied by TCRdb to the RT-PCR reads, yields one record per CDR3 protein. The sample holds 500,000 to 750,000 distinct CDR3 sequences, approximately 14% seen once. This clonotype was seen a handful of times. Its antigen is currently unknown. V lost 7 bases and J lost 2; bases outside the gene matches: 6. CDR3 size: 14 residues. Per germline, CDR1 MNHEY and CDR2 SMNVEV (reference sequence). The gene calls are TRBV27 and TRBJ2-5; 8 positions match TRBD1. The sample was PBMCs from blood, taken roughly 12 days after vaccination. The clonotype originates from a man aged 50-60 years who received an inactivated influenza vaccine. The CDR3 DNA is TGTGCCAGCAAAAAAAGACAGGGGCAAGAGACCCAGTACTTC. Its protein product is CASKKRQGQETQYF.